The 29 T cell receptor delta chains given below trace back to one sample, sequenced in a study of γδ T cells in repeated Plasmodium falciparum infection. Gammadelta T cells were flow-sorted from PBMC into Vgamma9/Vdelta2+ and Vdelta2-negative populations for bulk analysis. TCRdb fed the multiplex PCR reads to CATT. Of 90,000 or so delta-chain clones listed, less than 1% are singletons. Source material: gamma-delta T cells from blood. The source of these receptors is a pool of human donors (malaria-infected and uninfected, not separated).

This clone was observed many times. A far larger clone is only one base removed, so a read error is likely. Other DNA sequences in the same sample also yield this CDR3. The V gene is TRDV2, the J gene TRDJ1; 8 bases fit TRDD2. The J gene is not listed in TCRdb, so it was assigned here from a DNA match to germline. Germline CDR1 reads GEAIGNYY; CDR2 reads EKD. This CDR3 has 18 amino acids. The CDR3: CADKASYVPGDVTDKLIF. CDR3 DNA: TGTGCAGACAAGGCTTCCTACGTGCCTGGGGACGTTACCGATAAACTCATCTTT.

At least ten counts were recorded for this clone. The protein TCRdb lists belongs to a much larger clone and differs from this DNA's translation at residue 7, which points to a read error; the protein shown is made from the DNA. The rearrangement links TRDV1 to TRDJ1; no clear D gene. The J gene is not listed in TCRdb, so it was assigned here from a DNA match to germline. The CDR3 is made up of 16 amino acids. Germline-derived CDR1 and CDR2 are TSWWSYY and QGS. V was cut by 2 bases and J by 2 bases, with 15 bases left in between. DNA of the CDR3: TGTGCTCTTGGGGAAGAAAAAATCTCTCTTACCGATAAACTCATCTTT. Translation gives CALGEEKISLTDKLIF.

A note on this clone: TCRdb has a much larger clone's protein, which differs at residue 10 from the translation of this DNA, likely because of a read error; what is shown is the protein translated from the DNA. The chain is built from TRDV2 and TRDJ2; 8 bases align to TRDD3. CDR1 and CDR2 (germline): GEAIGNYY, EKD. The CDR3 runs to 18 residues. The J segment lost 1 base and the V segment lost 2 bases, leaving 11 bases of the junction unmatched. The CDR3 loop reads CACDSVLGGPNLTAQLFF. For the CDR3, the DNA is TGTGCCTGTGACAGTGTACTGGGGGGCCCAAATTTGACAGCACAACTCTTCTTT.

This clone was counted only a few times. A far larger clone is one nucleotide away, so this likely arose from a read error. The same CDR3 arises from other DNA sequences in this sample as well. With the J gene uncalled, the V gene is TRDV1; the tabulated D call, TRDD3, remains unverified against the DNA. This CDR3 contains 18 residues. Germline CDR1 reads TSWWSYY; CDR2 reads QGS. The CDR3 nucleotides read TGTGCTCTTGGGGAAATCTCGTTCCTAGAGGGGTACACCGATAAACTCATCTTC. The encoded protein is CALGEISFLEGYTDKLIF.

This clone was observed a few times. This DNA's translation and the protein TCRdb lists, from a much larger clone, do not match at residue 5, likely due to a read error; the protein shown is translated from the DNA. The chain combines TRDV2 with TRDJ3; TRDD3 matches 10 bases. TCRdb offers no J gene call, so here the DNA was matched to germline to obtain one. CDR3 length: 24 residues. Germline V gives CDR1 GEAIGNYY, CDR2 EKD. V dropped 3 bases and J dropped 1; count of bases not matched to a gene: 23. CDR3 amino acids: CACDAFAKDDSYWGISWDTRQMFF. As DNA, the CDR3 is TGTGCCTGTGACGCCTTCGCGAAAGACGACTCTTACTGGGGGATTTCCTGGGACACCCGACAGATGTTTTTC.

In this sample, this clone turned up many times. A much bigger clone sits one base away, suggesting this may be a read error. This sample also contains other DNA sequences that code for the same CDR3. This rearrangement joins TRDV1 to TRDJ1, with D perhaps matching TRDD3 (6 bases). This CDR3 comprises 19 residues. Germline V gene data show CDR1 as TSWWSYY and CDR2 as QGS. The CDR3 DNA is TGTGCTCTGGGGGAGGATACTACCTTGTACCCTTCGTACACCGATAAACTCATCTTT. Translating gives CALGEDTTLYPSYTDKLIF.

This clone was found a few times. Only one base separates this from a far larger clonotype, so it likely reflects a read error. Different DNA sequences within this sample yield the same CDR3. Here the V gene is TRDV2, but the J gene went uncalled; the DNA was not used to check the table's D call, TRDD3. This CDR3 spans 19 amino acids. In germline, CDR1 is GEAIGNYY, CDR2 EKD. CDR3 sequence: CACEPPLGVFGNNTDKLIF. The CDR3 region has the DNA TGTGCCTGTGAGCCTCCACTGGGGGTCTTCGGGAATAACACCGATAAACTCATCTTC.

This clone was counted many times. Translating this DNA gives a protein that differs at residue 3 from the TCRdb one, which belongs to a much larger clone; a read error is likely, and the protein shown is this translation. CDR3 residues: CAPGDKVLIPSDKLIF. CDR3 nucleotide sequence: TGTGCTCCTGGGGACAAGGTACTGATCCCGTCCGATAAACTCATCTTT. The V and J genes are TRDV1 and TRDJ1; the D gene is possibly TRDD3 (6 bases). TCRdb supplies no J gene; here it was assigned by aligning the nucleotide sequence to germline. Germline V gene sequence: CDR1 TSWWSYY, CDR2 QGS. This CDR3 region has 16 residues.

The sample holds a few counts of this clone. A far bigger clonotype differs at one base, so this is likely a read error. The identical CDR3 is also encoded by other nucleotide sequences in the sample. The V segment is TRDV2, and no J call was made; the D call in the table, TRDD3, was not verified against the DNA. The CDR3 runs to 16 residues. From germline, CDR1 is GEAIGNYY and CDR2 EKD. The CDR3 reads CACDKTGADGADKLIF. DNA for the CDR3: TGTGCCTGTGACAAGACTGGGGCCGACGGGGCCGATAAGCTCATCTTT.

This clone was counted many times. A single base separates this from a much larger clone, so it may be a read error. This same CDR3 is encoded by further DNA sequences in the sample. This chain joins TRDV2 and TRDJ1; 10 positions match TRDD3. Per the germline V gene, CDR1 is GEAIGNYY and CDR2 is EKD. This CDR3 spans 18 amino acids. CDR3 region: CACDTVSTGGSYTDKLIF. Written as DNA, the CDR3 is TGTGCCTGTGACACCGTTTCTACTGGGGGATCGTACACTGATAAACTCATCTTT.

Notes on this clone: The TCRdb protein, from a much larger clone, departs from this DNA's translation at residue 18, likely by read error; the protein shown derives from the DNA. The chain employs TRDV1 and TRDJ1; either TRDD2 or TRDD3 may fit D (9 bases each). Germline matching of the DNA provided the J gene here, since TCRdb leaves it blank. The CDR3 covers 22 residues. The V end lost 3 bases, the J end lost 7 bases, and 39 bases lay between the germline ends. The germline V gene has CDR1 TSWWSYY and CDR2 QGS. Written as DNA, the CDR3 is TGTGCTCTTGGGGACCGTAACCTTCCTACGATGGGGATACGCGGGGGGAACGGTAAACTCATCTTT. Its protein is CALGDRNLPTMGIRGGNGKLIF.

About this clone: The protein that TCRdb holds for this DNA derives from a much larger clone and differs from the translated DNA at residue 4, which likely indicates a read error; the protein shown here is translated from the DNA. CDR3 sequence (DNA): TGTGCCTTTAAAGGGACTCCTTTCGGGGGACTCATCTTT. Protein product: CAFKGTPFGGLIF. J is TRDJ1 and V is TRDV3, with D tentatively TRDD3 (5 bases). Trimming removed 1 base at V and 10 bases at J, with 19 bases between. The CDR3 runs 13 residues. Germline V gives CDR1 TVYSNPD, CDR2 GDNSRS (reference sequence).

This clone was detected only a few times. TCRdb records a much larger clone's protein for this DNA, with a difference at residue 14 that likely arises from a read error; the protein given is the translation of the DNA. This sequence joins TRDV2 and TRDJ1; 9 positions agree with TRDD3. The J gene, left out of TCRdb, was set here by checking the DNA against germline. This CDR3 contains 18 residues. Germline-derived CDR1 and CDR2 are GEAIGNYY and EKD. CDR3 loop: CACDTLVTGGPYTGKLIF. The CDR3 nucleotides are TGTGCCTGTGACACCCTTGTTACTGGGGGACCTTACACCGGTAAACTCATCTTT.

This clone was picked up a small number of times. A far larger clone is one base from this, pointing to a likely read error. The sample contains more than one DNA sequence encoding this CDR3. For the V gene the call is TRDV2; the J gene has no call; the D call of TRDD3 is as the table states it, not checked on the DNA. CDR1 and CDR2 from the germline V gene are GEAIGNYY and EKD. The CDR3 loop spans 15 amino acids. CDR3 protein: CACDTLRGDLAQLFF. The CDR3, as DNA: TGTGCCTGTGACACCCTTAGGGGAGACCTGGCACAACTATTCTTT.

A remark on this clone: The protein in TCRdb stems from a much larger clone and differs at residue 4 from this DNA's translation, likely a read error; here the protein is translated from the DNA. V and J are TRDV2 and TRDJ1; D call uncertain. The J gene was not available in TCRdb and was assigned here by matching the DNA to germline segments. Trimming removed 5 bases from V and 0 bases from J, with 18 bases in between. Germline values: CDR1 GEAIGNYY, CDR2 EKD. This CDR3 region has 16 residues. Here the CDR3 reads CACGTVSHRYTDKLIF. The CDR3 nucleotides are TGTGCCTGTGGCACAGTGTCCCACCGCTACACCGATAAACTCATCTTT.

This clone was counted only a few times. This DNA's translation differs at residue 13 from TCRdb's protein, which comes from a much larger clone; a read error is likely, and the protein shown is translated from the DNA. In nucleotides, the CDR3 is TGTGCCTGTGACACAAGGGTGCTGGGGGAATCCAGCCCCTGGGACACCCGACAGATGTTTTTC. Translated: CACDTRVLGESSPWDTRQMFF. The chain employs TRDV2 and TRDJ3; 8 nucleotides agree with TRDD3. The J gene, missing from TCRdb, was assigned here through DNA to germline matching. This CDR3 has 21 residues. Germline CDR1 GEAIGNYY, CDR2 EKD. Losses at the gene ends were 1 base for V and 2 bases for J; bases not matched to a gene: 15.

This clone was counted between two and nine times. A read error likely explains why the TCRdb protein, taken from a much larger clone, differs from this DNA's translation at residue 10; the protein shown is translated from the DNA. This chain joins TRDV1 and TRDJ1; 8 nucleotides line up with TRDD3. Since TCRdb gives no J gene, matching the DNA to germline was used here to assign it. This CDR3 region has 19 residues. With 3 bases clipped from V and 0 bases from J, the junction kept 15 bases outside the gene matches. The germline V gene has CDR1 TSWWSYY and CDR2 QGS. DNA of the CDR3: TGTGCTCTTGGGGACCGCGACTGGGGGCTACCCAGAAACACCGATAAACTCATCTTT. This translates into CALGDRDWGLPRNTDKLIF.

A note on this clone: The protein that TCRdb holds for this DNA derives from a much larger clone and differs from the translated DNA at residue 14, which likely indicates a read error; the protein shown here is translated from the DNA. The rearrangement uses TRDV2 and TRDJ1, with unresolved D. No J gene was available from TCRdb, and it was assigned here by a germline match of the DNA. This CDR3 comprises 19 residues. Germline loops: CDR1 GEAIGNYY, CDR2 EKD. V was shortened by 0 bases and J by 4 bases, with 26 bases between the two germline ends. The CDR3 sequence is CACDTVAATPNTSDDKLIF. Here the CDR3 DNA reads TGTGCCTGTGACACCGTCGCCGCGACCCCTAACACCTCCGACGATAAACTCATCTTT.

This clone has ten or more counts. The V and J genes are TRDV1 and TRDJ1; D gene unclear. The CDR3 extends over 15 amino acids. Trimming cost V 1 base and J 8 bases, with 17 bases left between them. Germline assignment: CDR1 TSWWSYY and CDR2 QGS. The CDR3 region has the DNA TGTGCTCTTGGGGAACCTCGCCCACTACTACGGAAACTCATCTTT. It encodes CALGEPRPLLRKLIF.

In this sample, this clone turned up a few times. TCRdb assigns this DNA the protein of a much larger clone, which departs from its translation at residue 3; this likely reflects a read error, and the protein shown comes from translating the DNA. The chain uses TRDV2 and TRDJ1; 7 bases are a match to TRDD3. No J gene was available from TCRdb, and it was assigned here by a germline match of the DNA. Germline values: CDR1 GEAIGNYY, CDR2 EKD. The CDR3 spans 14 residues. CDR3 in DNA: TGTGCCCGTGACCAACTGGGGACCCTCGATAAACTCATCTTT. Protein product: CARDQLGTLDKLIF.

With respect to this clone: The protein that TCRdb holds for this DNA derives from a much larger clone and differs from the translated DNA at residue 5, which likely indicates a read error; the protein shown here is translated from the DNA. The chain employs TRDV1 and TRDJ1, with 12 bases aligning to TRDD3. The CDR3 contains 23 residues. The germline gives CDR1 TSWWSYY, CDR2 QGS. The V gene end was trimmed by 4 bases and the J gene end by 0 bases; junction bases not matched to a gene: 24. The CDR3 bases are TGTGCTCTTGGGGGAAGAGGACCTACAGGACCCTGGGGGATACGCGGGTACACCGATAAACTCATCTTT. Residues: CALGGRGPTGPWGIRGYTDKLIF.

As regards this clone: TCRdb's entry gives the protein of a much larger clone, which mismatches this DNA's translation at residue 11, likely from a read error; the protein reported here is translated from the DNA. The V and J genes are TRDV1 and TRDJ1; TRDD3 agrees at 9 bases. Germline assignment: CDR1 TSWWSYY and CDR2 QGS. V lost 3 bases, J lost 1 base, and 15 bases stayed unmatched. The CDR3 consists of 19 residues. The DNA of the CDR3 is TGTGCTCTTGGGGACCACTTTACTGGGGGACACTTCGTCACCGATAAACTCATCTTT. This codes for CALGDHFTGGHFVTDKLIF.

Comment on this clone: TCRdb assigns this DNA the protein of a much larger clone, which departs from its translation at residue 10; this likely reflects a read error, and the protein shown comes from translating the DNA. The J gene is TRDJ1, the V gene TRDV2; 8 bases fit TRDD3. Germline matching of the DNA provided the J gene here, since TCRdb leaves it blank. The CDR3 spans 19 residues. Germline CDR1 and CDR2: GEAIGNYY and EKD. Losses at the gene ends were 1 base for V and 3 bases for J; bases not matched to a gene: 18. The CDR3 DNA sequence: TGTGCCTGTGACACGGTACTACTGGGGGGTACGCTGTACTCCGATAAACTCATCTTT. Translating it yields CACDTVLLGGTLYSDKLIF.

In this sample, this clone turned up many times. The protein TCRdb gives is from a much larger clone and does not agree with this DNA's translation at residue 12, likely a read error; the protein shown here comes from the DNA. The J segment was not called; the V segment is TRDV2. This CDR3 spans 14 amino acids. The V gene's germline CDR1 is GEAIGNYY and CDR2 EKD. The CDR3, as DNA: TGTGCCTGTGACCGACTTGAGTACACCGATAAACCCATCTTT. This sequence encodes CACDRLEYTDKPIF.

This clone was seen more than once but under ten times. A far larger clone is only one base removed, so a read error is likely. Other DNA sequences in the sample encode the same CDR3. TRDV1 is the V gene, and the J gene was not called; TRDD3, as called in the table, went unchecked against the DNA. Germline CDR1 is TSWWSYY and CDR2 is QGS. The CDR3 is made up of 21 amino acids. CDR3 residues: CALGERLPTQLGDTGTDKLIF. Written as DNA, the CDR3 is TGTGCTCTTGGGGAACGCCTTCCTACGCAGTTGGGGGATACTGGCACCGATAAGCTCATCTTT.

This clone appeared a few times. TCRdb pairs this DNA with a much larger clone's protein that differs at residue 11, likely a read error; the protein shown was translated from the DNA. The chain uses TRDV1 and TRDJ1, with 9 bases matching TRDD3. The J gene is not listed in TCRdb, so it was assigned here from a DNA match to germline. V lost 4 bases, J lost 9 bases, and 45 bases stayed unmatched. The CDR3 consists of 26 residues. Germline values: CDR1 TSWWSYY, CDR2 QGS. In DNA form, the CDR3 reads TGTGCTCTTGGGGGGATTAGGTGCATAGCTACACCAAATGCCGGGGGCGATTTACCTGGGGATACGGAACTCATCTTT. Encoded protein: CALGGIRCIATPNAGGDLPGDTELIF.

Points on this clone: Given a far larger clone just one base away, this is likely a sequencing read error. The sample contains more than one DNA sequence encoding this CDR3. The chain uses TRDV1 and TRDJ1, with D possibly being TRDD2 (6 bases). As TCRdb names no J gene, one was assigned here on the basis of a DNA match to germline. Germline values: CDR1 TSWWSYY, CDR2 QGS. The CDR3 extends over 13 amino acids. CDR3 DNA: TGTGCTCTGCGGCCTTCCCTGACCGACAAACTCATCTTT. The encoded protein is CALRPSLTDKLIF.

This clone was counted between two and nine times. Translating this DNA gives a protein that differs at residue 4 from the TCRdb one, which belongs to a much larger clone; a read error is likely, and the protein shown is this translation. J is TRDJ1 and V is TRDV1, with 11 bases fitting TRDD3. TCRdb offers no J gene call, so here the DNA was matched to germline to obtain one. Germline CDR1 reads TSWWSYY; CDR2 reads QGS. This CDR3 has 25 residues. In DNA form, the CDR3 reads TGTGCTCTTAGGGAAGTGCCTAAACGGAGTCCCCGGATCATGGGGGATACGCGTCCATCCGATAAACTCATCTTT. Protein: CALREVPKRSPRIMGDTRPSDKLIF.

A remark on this clone: TCRdb's listed protein matches a much larger clone and diverges from this DNA's translation at residue 13, likely through a read error; the protein shown comes from the DNA. The chain uses TRDV2 and TRDJ1, with TRDD3 matching 11 bases. The J gene was missing in TCRdb and was found by matching the end of the DNA to germline. CDR1 and CDR2 (germline): GEAIGNYY, EKD. J was trimmed by 3 bases and V by 0 bases; bases with no gene match: 14. The CDR3 has 19 amino acids. In DNA form, the CDR3 reads TGTGCCTGTGACACCGTGGTTATGGGGGATACGCGCCCGGCCGATAAACTCATCTTT. As protein: CACDTVVMGDTRPADKLIF.